The rows below give T cell receptor beta chains drawn from one sample of a study of shared T cell receptors in the human thymus. Measured with immunoSEQ multiplex PCR; TCRdb has only the in-frame clones, and not every one. Of more than 550,000 clones in the sample, roughly 86% were seen once. A further study also used this sample, focusing on human thymus T cells.

The sample was thymocytes. The receptor set was obtained from a boy under three years old with a congenital heart defect. Each CDR3 is given with its conserved first and last residue. Fields, in order: clone size, D gene, V gene, J gene, CDR3 DNA, CDR3 protein. D genes are given only for firm matches. Not all rows give a size; the values are once, few, many and, for expanded clones, a class.

once	-	TRBV15	TRBJ2-1	TGTGCCACCAGCAGAGACGCCTCTAGCTTCTCGCGGTACAATGAGCAGTTCTTC	CATSRDASSFSRYNEQFF
few	-	TRBV5-8	TRBJ1-5	TGTGCCAGCAGCTTGGCGGCCCGTACAATAGCCAATCAGCCCCAGCATTTT	CASSLAARTIANQPQHF
-	TRBD2	TRBV18	TRBJ2-7	TGTGCCAGCTCACCACCGAGCGGGAGGGCCAACGAGCAGTACTTC	CASSPPSGRANEQYF
-	-	TRBV29-1	TRBJ1-1	TGCAGCGCGGTTTCGTGGGGGGGCCTTGAAGCTTTCTTT	CSAVSWGGLEAFF
-	TRBD1	TRBV29-1	TRBJ2-7	TGCAGCGTTGGCCAGCCGGGACAGGAAAAATACGAGCAGTACTTC	CSVGQPGQEKYEQYF
once	TRBD1	TRBV9	TRBJ1-1	TGTGCCAGCAGCGTACGCAGCGGACAGGGGGGGAACACTGAAGCTTTCTTT	CASSVRSGQGGNTEAFF
-	TRBD2	TRBV7-2	TRBJ2-2	TGTGCCAGCAGCTCCCTAGCGGGGGTGAACACCGGGGAGCTGTTTTTT	CASSSLAGVNTGELFF
-	-	TRBV19	TRBJ1-2	TGTGCCAGTAGCCCCACCTTACAGGGAAACTATGGCTACACCTTC	CASSPTLQGNYGYTF
-	TRBD1	TRBV5-1	TRBJ1-1	TGCGCCAGCAGTTCTAACTCCGGGACAGGGGGGAAAGGGGACACTGAAGCTTTCTTT	CASSSNSGTGGKGDTEAFF
-	TRBD1	TRBV5-8	TRBJ1-5	TGTGCCAGCAGCTTGGGTGTGGGACAGGGGGATCAGCCCCAGCATTTT	CASSLGVGQGDQPQHF
-	-	TRBV29-1	TRBJ2-7	TGCAGCGTTGTGCCGGTCGGGATAACGTACGAGCAGTACTTC	CSVVPVGITYEQYF
-	-	TRBV5-1	TRBJ2-3	TGCGCCACACAGGTACGCACAGATACGCAGTATTTT	CATQVRTDTQYF
-	-	TRBV7-2	TRBJ2-7	TGTGCCACTCGGGGACACCACTACGAGCAGTACTTC	CATRGHHYEQYF
-	TRBD1	TRBV5-1	TRBJ2-7	TGCGCCAGCAGCCAAGGGACAGGGGCCTTTTCCTACGAGCAGTACTTC	CASSQGTGAFSYEQYF
-	TRBD1	TRBV27	TRBJ2-6	TGTGCCAGCAGTAAGGGACAGTCTGGGGCCAACGTCCTGACTTTC	CASSKGQSGANVLTF
-	TRBD2	TRBV28	TRBJ2-3	TGTGCCAGCAGCCCTATTCTAGCGGGGGGGACAGATACGCAGTATTTT	CASSPILAGGTDTQYF
once	TRBD1	TRBV27	TRBJ1-5	TGTGCCAGCAGCCTTGGACAGGGCCCTAATCAGCCCCAGCATTTT	CASSLGQGPNQPQHF
-	TRBD2	TRBV6-1	TRBJ2-1	TGTGCCAGCAATGATCGCGGGAGAGCCTACAATGAGCAGTTCTTC	CASNDRGRAYNEQFF
-	TRBD1	TRBV5-6	TRBJ2-1	TGTGCCAGCAGCTTGGACAGGGGAAGGCATGAGCAGTTCTTC	CASSLDRGRHEQFF
-	-	TRBV5-4	TRBJ2-2	TGTGCCAGCAGCTTGGTTTGGCAGGGTGGTGGCACCGGGGAGCTGTTTTTT	CASSLVWQGGGTGELFF
-	-	TRBV10-3	TRBJ2-5	TGTGCCACCCTTATGACTGACGGGGGTCGGGAGACCCAGTACTTC	CATLMTDGGRETQYF
-	TRBD1	TRBV29-1	TRBJ1-2	TGCAGCGTTGAACGGGACAGGGGGTATGGCTACACCTTC	CSVERDRGYGYTF
-	TRBD1	TRBV7-9	TRBJ1-1	TGTGCCAGCAGCATAGGACAGGGGAAGAACACTGAAGCTTTCTTT	CASSIGQGKNTEAFF
-	-	TRBV5-4	TRBJ2-1	TGTGCCAGCAGCTTGGACCGGAGGGTCGGGAATGAGCAGTTCTTC	CASSLDRRVGNEQFF
-	-	TRBV27	TRBJ2-3	TGTGCCAGCAGCCAACACACAGATACGCAGTATTTT	CASSQHTDTQYF
-	-	TRBV15	TRBJ1-1	TGTGCCACCAGCAGAGAAGCACGGGGGATGAACACTGAAGCTTTCTTT	CATSREARGMNTEAFF
-	-	TRBV30	TRBJ1-2	TGTGCCTGGAGCCAACCCACACCCCGTATGGGCTACACCTTC	CAWSQPTPRMGYTF
-	TRBD2	TRBV10-1	TRBJ2-7	TGCGCCAGCAGCGCGGGACTAGCGGGAGTCCAAACCTACGAGCAGTACTTC	CASSAGLAGVQTYEQYF